This T cell receptor beta chain comes out of a study of blood T cell repertoires in COVID-19. CDR3 length: 16 residues. CDR1 is SSHAT, CDR2 FNYEAQ, per germline (reference sequence). Judged by abundance, this clone is medium-sized. At one end, the junction sequence differs from germline, possibly due to a read error. Libraries were prepared by immunoSEQ multiplex PCR; TCRdb keeps only in-frame clonotypes and omits some of them. This table has under 45,000 clones, around 90% appearing once. This receptor was obtained from a man aged 60-69 years with acute or convalescent COVID-19. Sequencing was carried out using peripheral blood. V gene TRBV7-7 combines with J gene TRBJ2-1; maybe TRBD1 (5 bases). CDR3 in amino acids: CASSPGLPDLYNEQFF. The CDR3 nucleotides are TGTGCTAGCAGCCCAGGGCTCCCCGACCTCTACAATGAGCAGTTCTTC. Filled out from reference TRBV7-7 and TRBJ2-1, the complete variable domain reads GAGVSQSPRYKVTKRGQDVTLRCDPISSHATLYWYQQALGQGPEFLTYFNYEAQPDKSGLPSDRFSAERPEGSISTLTIQRTEQRDSAMYRCASSPGLPDLYNEQFFGPGTRLTVL.